The 19 T cell receptor beta chains presented below share a single source sample, sequenced in a study of blood T cell repertoires in COVID-19. The data were produced by immunoSEQ multiplex PCR, yet TCRdb's version contains in-frame clones alone and is incomplete. The sample yields 150,000 to 200,000 clones, about 80% seen once. Sample: PBMCs or T cells enriched from blood (not recorded which). The receptors come from a man aged 45-60 years who had recovered from COVID-19.

V gene TRBV19 combines with J gene TRBJ1-2; TRBD1 matches 8 bases. This CDR3 contains 14 residues. Germline CDR1 reads LNHDA; CDR2 reads SQIVND (reference sequence). J gave up 7 bases and V 4 bases, and 8 bases lay outside the gene matches. This CDR3 reads CASSTTGQGGGYTF. CDR3 DNA sequence: TGTGCCAGTAGTACCACCGGACAGGGCGGTGGCTACACCTTC.

The chain recombines TRBV11-2 with TRBJ1-4; D is ambiguous. Germline lookup yields CDR1 SGHAT and CDR2 FQNNGV. The CDR3 totals 15 residues. V lost 5 bases and J lost 5, with 15 bases in between. As DNA, the CDR3 is TGTGCCAGCAGCCCCCCGACGGGGAAGAATGAAAAACTGTTTTTT. Amino acids: CASSPPTGKNEKLFF.

The rearrangement uses TRBV29-1 and TRBJ1-3; the D is unclear. CDR1 is SQVTM, CDR2 ANQGSEA, per germline. V lost 6 bases and J lost 0, with 12 bases in between. This CDR3 is 14 amino acids long. The CDR3 DNA is TGCAGCGTCTTAGCCGGGTCCTCTGGAAACACCATATATTTT. As protein: CSVLAGSSGNTIYF.

The chain recombines TRBV7-3 with TRBJ2-7, with 10 nucleotides matching TRBD2. V was clipped by 5 bases and J by 6 bases; unmatched bases: 10. The CDR3 spans 15 residues. Germline V gives CDR1 SGHTA, CDR2 FQGTGA. CDR3 DNA: TGTGCCAGCAGCCTAGGAGCGGGGGGGCGTTTCGAGCAGTACTTC. This encodes CASSLGAGGRFEQYF.

The chain couples TRBV7-2 to TRBJ1-3; D unclear. V was pared by 2 bases and J by 0 bases, with 5 bases between. The germline CDR1 and CDR2 sequences are SGHTA and FQGNSA. This CDR3 is 14 amino acids long. CDR3 loop: CASSLSGSGNTIYF. The DNA of the CDR3 is TGTGCCAGCAGCTTATCGGGCTCTGGAAACACCATATATTTT.

The gene calls are TRBV19 and TRBJ1-2; 7 bases fit TRBD1. Germline CDR1 LNHDA, CDR2 SQIVND (reference sequence). The CDR3 is 13 residues long. Germline trimming cut 6 bases from V and 4 bases from J; bases unmatched to any gene: 5. The DNA for the CDR3 is TGTGCCAGTAGAAGAGGGGGCCTCTATGGCTACACCTTC. Residues: CASRRGGLYGYTF. Based on the CDR3 plus reference TRBV19 and TRBJ1-2, the full variable domain is DGGITQSPKYLFRKEGQNVTLSCEQNLNHDAMYWYRQDPGQGLRLIYYSQIVNDFQKGDIAEGYSVSREKKESFPLTVTSAQKNPTAFYLCASRRGGLYGYTFGSGTRLTVV.

The chain combines TRBV18 with TRBJ2-1, with TRBD1 matching over 8 bases. After removal of 5 bases from V and 12 bases from J, the junction contained 12 bases not matched to a gene. The length of the CDR3 is 14 residues. Looked up from germline, CDR1 is KGHSH and CDR2 is LQKENI. This CDR3 reads CASSSWDNRGSQFF. Written as DNA, the CDR3 is TGTGCCAGCTCATCCTGGGATAACAGGGGGTCGCAGTTCTTC.

This clone was found a few times. The chain employs TRBV5-4 and TRBJ1-1; no firm D call. This CDR3 has 15 residues. V was clipped by 0 bases and J by 1 base, with 10 bases between them. The germline gives CDR1 SGHNT, CDR2 YYREEE (reference sequence). The CDR3: CASSLGRRENTEAFF. The DNA of the CDR3 is TGTGCCAGCAGCTTGGGCCGGCGGGAGAACACTGAAGCTTTCTTT.

The sample holds one count of this clone. This rearrangement joins TRBV5-4 to TRBJ2-5; possible D gene TRBD2, 6 bases. The CDR3 is made up of 16 amino acids. With 1 base removed from V and 5 bases from J, the gap between germline ends came to 18 bases. Germline CDR1 reads SGHNT; CDR2 reads YYREEE (reference sequence). The CDR3 nucleotides are TGTGCCAGCAGCTTGCGAGCGGGCCCCGCAGAGGAGACCCAGTACTTC. This sequence encodes CASSLRAGPAEETQYF.

The chain is built from TRBV10-3 and TRBJ2-1; 7 nucleotides align to TRBD1. The CDR3 covers 13 residues. V lost 0 bases and J lost 8; bases outside the gene matches: 1. CDR1 and CDR2 from the germline V gene are ENHRY and SYGVKD. Here the CDR3 DNA reads TGTGCCATCAGTGAGTCAAGGGGGCATGAGCAGTTCTTC. Translating it yields CAISESRGHEQFF.

The chain is built from TRBV2 and TRBJ1-5; maybe TRBD1 (5 bases). The CDR3 runs 15 residues. CDR1 and CDR2 from the germline V gene are SNHLY and FYNNEI. Deletions cut 7 bases from V and 0 bases from J, with 13 bases between. CDR3: CASTPGQHSNQPQHF. In DNA form, the CDR3 reads TGTGCCAGCACACCCGGACAACATAGCAATCAGCCCCAGCATTTT.

This clone was observed a single time. The chain employs TRBV9 and TRBJ1-3; TRBD1 might be the D (6 bases). Germline V lookup: CDR1 SGDLS, CDR2 YYNGEE. CDR3 length: 16 amino acids. The V end lost 0 bases, the J end lost 4 bases, and 14 bases lay between the germline ends. The CDR3: CASSVDGRGSGNTIYF. As DNA, the CDR3 is TGTGCCAGCAGCGTAGACGGCAGGGGTTCGGGAAACACCATATATTTT. Based on the CDR3 plus reference TRBV9 and TRBJ1-3, the full variable domain is DSGVTQTPKHLITATGQRVTLRCSPRSGDLSVYWYQQSLDQGLQFLIQYYNGEERAKGNILERFSAQQFPDLHSELNLSSLELGDSALYFCASSVDGRGSGNTIYFGEGSWLTVV.

The chain links TRBV6-5 to TRBJ1-5; D is uncertain. The CDR3 has 16 residues. Trimming removed 0 bases at V and 6 bases at J, with 15 bases between. CDR1 and CDR2 from the germline V gene are MNHEY and SVGAGI. The chain's CDR3 is CASSYSYREVSQPQHF. The CDR3 bases are TGTGCCAGCAGTTACTCGTATAGGGAGGTGTCTCAGCCCCAGCATTTT.

V gene TRBV27 combines with J gene TRBJ2-3; 8 bases line up with TRBD2. Germline loops: CDR1 MNHEY, CDR2 SMNVEV (reference sequence). The ends lost 4 bases at V and 6 bases at J; junction bases unmatched: 6. This CDR3 has 14 amino acids. The CDR3 DNA reads TGTGCCAGCAGTTGGAGCGGGGGCGGGGATACGCAGTATTTT. Translating gives CASSWSGGGDTQYF.

V usage is TRBV5-6 and J usage is TRBJ1-3; D is undetermined. With 6 bases removed from V and 0 bases from J, the gap between germline ends came to 16 bases. Germline V gives CDR1 SGHDT, CDR2 YYEEEE. This CDR3 contains 16 residues. In nucleotides, the CDR3 is TGTGCCAGCAACCTTCTTTCTACCGGCTCTGGAAACACCATATATTTT. The encoded protein is CASNLLSTGSGNTIYF.

This clone occurred a few times. The chain carries TRBV18 and TRBJ1-5, with 7 bases lining up with TRBD1. Unmatched junction bases numbered 5, after V lost 3 bases and J lost 0 bases. Looked up from germline, CDR1 is KGHSH and CDR2 is LQKENI. This CDR3 contains 16 residues. The CDR3 DNA is TGTGCCAGCTCACCCGACAGGGTTCATAGCAATCAGCCCCAGCATTTT. It is translated as CASSPDRVHSNQPQHF.

This chain connects TRBV29-1 to TRBJ2-1; no clear D. V dropped 3 bases and J dropped 10 bases, with 19 bases sitting between them. CDR1 is SQVTM and CDR2 is ANQGSEA in the germline V gene. This CDR3 contains 14 residues. As DNA, the CDR3 is TGCAGCGTTGAGACGGAGAGAAAGAGAAGCGAGCAGTTCTTC. As protein: CSVETERKRSEQFF.

The chain joins TRBV7-9 to TRBJ2-2, with TRBD2 matching over 10 bases. This CDR3 comprises 16 residues. The germline V gene has CDR1 SEHNR and CDR2 FQNEAQ (reference sequence). The junction had 4 bases not matched to a gene; V was cut back by 6 bases and J by 0 bases. The CDR3 DNA follows: TGTGCCAGCAGGGTTAGCGGGGGGTCGAACACCGGGGAGCTGTTTTTT. Protein product: CASRVSGGSNTGELFF.

The V and J genes are TRBV9 and TRBJ1-2; 8 bases are a match to TRBD1. J lost 8 bases, V lost 5 bases, and 8 bases had no gene match. The CDR3 extends over 13 amino acids. Germline V gives CDR1 SGDLS, CDR2 YYNGEE. Here the CDR3 reads CASSGQGPNGYTF. CDR3 nucleotides: TGTGCCAGCAGTGGACAGGGTCCCAACGGCTACACCTTC.